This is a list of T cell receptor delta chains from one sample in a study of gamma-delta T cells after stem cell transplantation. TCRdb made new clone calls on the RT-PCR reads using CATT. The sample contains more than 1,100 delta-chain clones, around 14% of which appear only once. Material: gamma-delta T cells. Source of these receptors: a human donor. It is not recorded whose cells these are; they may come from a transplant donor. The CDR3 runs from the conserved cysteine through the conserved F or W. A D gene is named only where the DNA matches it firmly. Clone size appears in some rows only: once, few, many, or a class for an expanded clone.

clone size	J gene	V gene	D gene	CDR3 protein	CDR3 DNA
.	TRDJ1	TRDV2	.	CACDTFSYDQLGNTDKLIF	TGTGCCTGTGACACCTTCTCCTACGACCAACTGGGGAACACCGATAAACTCATCTTT
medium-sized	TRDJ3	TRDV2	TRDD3	CACDTGLGDTRSSWDTRQMFF	TGTGCCTGTGACACCGGGCTGGGGGATACTCGAAGCTCCTGGGACACCCGACAGATGTTTTTC
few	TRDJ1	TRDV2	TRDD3	CACDTLLGDTDKLIF	TGTGCCTGTGACACCTTACTGGGGGATACCGATAAACTCATCTTT
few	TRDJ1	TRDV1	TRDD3	CALEELWAVLGDNTADKLIF	TGTGCTCTTGAGGAACTATGGGCCGTACTGGGGGATAACACGGCCGATAAACTCATCTTT
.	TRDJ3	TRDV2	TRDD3	CACDTNWGSTESWDTRQMFF	TGTGCCTGTGACACCAACTGGGGCTCGACCGAATCCTGGGACACCCGACAGATGTTTTTC
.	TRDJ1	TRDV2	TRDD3	CACDTVGAGGYSDTDKLIF	TGTGCCTGTGACACCGTAGGGGCTGGGGGATACTCCGACACCGATAAACTCATCTTT
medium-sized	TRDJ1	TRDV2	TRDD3	CACDTFTGGYVGTDKLIF	TGTGCCTGTGACACCTTTACTGGGGGATACGTGGGCACCGATAAACTCATCTTT
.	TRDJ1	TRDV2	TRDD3	CACDTWGIQADKLIF	TGTGCCTGTGACACCTGGGGGATACAAGCCGATAAACTCATCTTT
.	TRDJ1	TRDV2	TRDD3	CACDSLLGDTRDTDKLIF	TGTGCCTGTGACTCTTTACTGGGGGATACGCGGGACACCGATAAACTCATCTTT
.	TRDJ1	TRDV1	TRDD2	CALGELSAFLGIRHPSWYTDKLIF	TGTGCTCTTGGGGAACTCTCTGCCTTCCTGGGTATACGGCACCCTTCCTGGTACACCGATAAACTCATCTTT
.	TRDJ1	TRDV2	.	CACDHVRDAVTDKLIF	TGTGCCTGTGACCACGTCAGGGATGCGGTAACCGATAAACTCATCTTT
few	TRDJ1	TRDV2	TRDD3	CACDTVGEVTDKLIF	TGTGCCTGTGACACCGTGGGGGAAGTAACCGATAAACTCATCTTT
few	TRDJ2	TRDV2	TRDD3	CACDTVGDHALTAQLFF	TGTGCCTGTGACACCGTGGGGGATCACGCTTTGACAGCACAACTCTTCTTT
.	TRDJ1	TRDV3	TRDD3	CASLTLSYPTLGGDYTDKLIF	TGTGCCTCCCTCACACTTTCCTATCCGACACTGGGGGGCGATTACACCGATAAACTCATCTTT
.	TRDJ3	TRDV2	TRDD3	CACDTLSLLGDTTPPSWDTRQMFF	TGTGCCTGTGACACTCTCTCCTTACTGGGGGATACCACGCCCCCCTCCTGGGACACCCGACAGATGTTTTTC
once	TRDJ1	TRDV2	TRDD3	CACDNVGTGGYPYTDKLIF	TGTGCCTGTGACAACGTGGGTACTGGGGGATACCCGTACACCGATAAACTCATCTTT
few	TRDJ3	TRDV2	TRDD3	CACDTNFTGVYASSWDTRQMFF	TGTGCCTGTGACACCAACTTTACTGGGGTATACGCTAGCTCCTGGGACACCCGACAGATGTTTTTC
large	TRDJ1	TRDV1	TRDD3	CALGELGLPLNWGISGTDKLIF	TGTGCTCTTGGGGAACTAGGCCTTCCTCTTAACTGGGGGATAAGTGGGACCGATAAACTCATCTTT
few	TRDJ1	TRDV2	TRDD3	CACDTAGGYPRADKLIF	TGTGCCTGTGACACGGCTGGGGGATACCCGCGGGCCGATAAACTCATCTTT
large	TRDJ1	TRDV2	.	CACDSLYGNNTDKLIF	TGTGCCTGTGACTCCCTGTACGGAAATAACACCGATAAACTCATCTTT
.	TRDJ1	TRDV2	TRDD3	CACDTLGDKPDKLIF	TGTGCCTGTGACACCCTGGGGGATAAGCCCGATAAACTCATCTTT
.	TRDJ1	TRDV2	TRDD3	CACDALLGATHTDKLIF	TGTGCCTGTGACGCCCTACTGGGGGCCACCCACACCGATAAACTCATCTTT
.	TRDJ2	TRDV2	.	CACDLLSGDHLTAQPFF	TGTGCCTGTGACCTCCTTAGTGGGGATCATTTGACAGCACAACCCTTCTTT
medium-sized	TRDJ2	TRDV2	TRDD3	CACDILGDTAQLFF	TGTGCCTGTGACATACTGGGGGATACAGCACAACTCTTCTTT
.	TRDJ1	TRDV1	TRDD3	CALGEGSHRLSGGYHSYTDKLIF	TGTGCTCTTGGGGAAGGCTCTCATCGGTTATCTGGGGGATATCATTCGTACACCGATAAACTCATCTTT
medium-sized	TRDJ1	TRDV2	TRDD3	CACDTVGLLGIPDTDKLIF	TGTGCCTGTGACACCGTTGGGCTACTGGGGATACCAGACACCGATAAACTCATCTTT
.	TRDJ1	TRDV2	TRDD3	CACDPLGDPYTDKLIF	TGTGCCTGTGACCCACTGGGGGATCCTTACACCGATAAACTCATCTTT
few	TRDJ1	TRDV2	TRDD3	CACDTGFFHTLLGVNTDKLIF	TGTGCCTGTGACACCGGATTCTTCCATACGTTGCTGGGGGTAAACACCGATAAACTCATCTTT
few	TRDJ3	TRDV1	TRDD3	CALGDAGFERWGIPSWDTRQMFF	TGTGCTCTTGGGGACGCTGGCTTCGAAAGGTGGGGGATTCCATCCTGGGACACCCGACAGATGTTTTTC
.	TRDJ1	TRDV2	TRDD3	CACDTIILGDTPTKMDTDKLIF	TGTGCCTGTGACACCATTATACTGGGGGATACGCCCACTAAGATGGACACCGATAAACTCATCTTT
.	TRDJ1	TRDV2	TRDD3	CACDSLQTGGYAPDKLIF	TGTGCCTGTGATAGCCTTCAAACTGGGGGATACGCTCCCGATAAACTCATCTTT
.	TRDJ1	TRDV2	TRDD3	CACDTLESQTGGYVDTDKLIF	TGTGCCTGTGACACCTTGGAAAGCCAGACTGGGGGATACGTCGACACCGATAAACTCATCTTT
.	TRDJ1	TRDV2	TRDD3	CACGKLGARRTDKLIF	TGTGCCTGTGGCAAACTGGGGGCCCGTAGAACCGATAAACTCATCTTT
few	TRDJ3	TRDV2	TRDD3	CACDTVLGDTHSWDTRQMFF	TGTGCCTGTGACACCGTACTGGGGGATACGCACTCCTGGGACACCCGACAGATGTTTTTC
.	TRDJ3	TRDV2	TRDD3	CACDSTGGYGSSWDTRQMFF	TGTGCCTGTGACAGTACTGGGGGATACGGGAGCTCCTGGGACACCCGACAGATGTTTTTC
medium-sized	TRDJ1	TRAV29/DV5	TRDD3	CAASPFLTLLTGGSGLIF	TGTGCAGCAAGTCCCTTCCTCACGTTACTAACTGGGGGATCCGGACTCATCTTT
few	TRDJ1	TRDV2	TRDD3	CACDTVLLGDRVSTDNLIF	TGTGCCTGTGACACGGTCTTACTGGGGGACCGGGTTTCCACCGATAACCTCATCTTT
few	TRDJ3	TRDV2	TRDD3	CACDQTGGLLSWDTRQMFF	TGTGCCTGTGATCAAACTGGGGGCCTCCTCTCCTGGGACACCCGACAGATGTTTTTC
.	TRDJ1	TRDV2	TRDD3	CACDTEFLGDRLKTDNLIF	TGTGCCTGTGACACCGAATTTCTGGGGGATAGGTTGAAAACCGATAACCTCATCTTT
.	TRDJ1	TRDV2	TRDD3	CACDTIVLGDKGTDKLIF	TGTGCCTGTGACACGATCGTACTGGGGGATAAGGGCACCGATAAACTCATCTTT
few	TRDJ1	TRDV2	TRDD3	CACDTWGTTDKLIF	TGTGCCTGTGACACGTGGGGGACAACCGATAAACTCATCTTT
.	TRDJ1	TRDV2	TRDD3	CACDTPRTGGYPYTDKLIF	TGTGCCTGTGACACTCCTCGTACTGGGGGATACCCGTACACCGATAAACTCATCTTT
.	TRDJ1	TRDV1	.	CALGDFLPELVLEGDKLIF	TGTGCTCTTGGGGACTTCCTTCCCGAACTAGTACTCGAGGGCGATAAACTCATCTTT
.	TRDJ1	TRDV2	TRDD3	CACDTVTGGYAGKDADKLIF	TGTGCCTGTGACACCGTTACTGGGGGATACGCCGGGAAGGACGCCGATAAACTCATCTTT
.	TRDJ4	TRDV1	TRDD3	CALGEPTPPIFPLGDTPPPIF	TGTGCTCTTGGGGAACCCACTCCCCCAATTTTCCCGTTGGGGGATACGCCACCCCCGATCTTT
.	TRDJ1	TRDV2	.	CACDVLCGTDKLIF	TGTGCCTGTGACGTACTGTGCGGCACCGATAAACTCATCTTT
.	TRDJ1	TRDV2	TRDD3	CACDGLGETGDTDKLIF	TGTGCCTGTGATGGACTGGGGGAAACGGGGGACACCGATAAACTCATCTTT
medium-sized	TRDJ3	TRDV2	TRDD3	CACDTTFPQPLTGGYGIWDTRQMFF	TGTGCCTGTGACACCACGTTTCCCCAACCTTTGACTGGGGGATATGGAATCTGGGACACCCGACAGATGTTTTTC
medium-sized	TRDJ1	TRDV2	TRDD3	CACDILSTGGYIISDKLIF	TGTGCCTGTGACATCCTATCGACTGGGGGATATATTATTTCCGATAAACTCATCTTT
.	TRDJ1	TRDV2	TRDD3	CACDNNSYRGVFDWGIRADKLIF	TGTGCCTGTGACAATAATTCCTACCGGGGGGTCTTTGACTGGGGGATACGGGCCGATAAACTCATCTTT